Listed below are T cell receptor beta chains from one sample, sequenced in a study of CD8+ T cells in alopecia areata. Repertoires were generated with immunoSEQ multiplex PCR, while TCRdb's copy carries only in-frame clones and drops some. Of 170,000 or so clones listed, 58% were seen once; the top ten hold around an eighth. The specimen comprised CD8+ T cells sorted from blood, sampled at week 24, from a patient treated with tofacitinib. The source is a human donor with alopecia areata. Each CDR3 is given with its conserved first and last residue. The D gene is left open where the match is weak. Clone size, where shown, is once, few, many, or a class for clones that have expanded.

d_gene	abundance	v_gene	j_gene	CDR3aa	CDR3nt
.	few	TRBV15	TRBJ2-6	CATSRIGDSGANVLTF	TGTGCCACCAGCAGAATCGGTGACTCTGGGGCCAACGTCCTGACTTTC
.	.	TRBV4-2	TRBJ1-1	CASSQAGGNTEAFF	TGTGCCAGCAGCCAAGCCGGGGGGAACACTGAAGCTTTCTTT
.	medium-sized	TRBV21-1	TRBJ1-1	CASSSNRGRNTEAFF	TGTGCCAGCAGCAGTAACAGGGGACGGAACACTGAAGCTTTCTTT
.	.	TRBV12-5	TRBJ1-1	CASGLGGNTEAFF	TGTGCTAGTGGTTTGGGGGGGAACACTGAAGCTTTCTTT
.	once	TRBV7-8	TRBJ2-1	CASSLIRGTYNEQFF	TGTGCCAGCAGCTTAATCCGGGGGACCTACAATGAGCAGTTCTTC
.	few	TRBV5-1	TRBJ2-5	CASSSDSLRQETQYF	TGCGCCAGCAGCTCCGACAGCCTTCGACAAGAGACCCAGTACTTC
TRBD1	.	TRBV6-1	TRBJ1-5	CASGDRGQYQPQHF	TGTGCCAGCGGAGACAGGGGCCAATATCAGCCCCAGCATTTT
TRBD1	.	TRBV10-3	TRBJ1-2	CAIDPGQGNYGYTF	TGTGCCATTGATCCGGGACAGGGCAACTATGGCTACACCTTC
.	few	TRBV6-6	TRBJ1-1	CASSYVGGASEAFF	TGTGCCAGCAGTTACGTCGGGGGCGCAAGTGAAGCTTTCTTT
TRBD1	.	TRBV19	TRBJ2-1	CASTPGQGGNEQFF	TGTGCCAGTACGCCGGGACAGGGAGGCAATGAGCAGTTCTTC
TRBD1	.	TRBV30	TRBJ2-2	CAWDRAAGELFF	TGTGCCTGGGACAGGGCGGCCGGGGAGCTGTTTTTT
.	.	TRBV11-2	TRBJ2-2	CASGSNTGELFF	TGTGCCAGCGGGTCGAACACCGGGGAGCTGTTTTTT
.	.	TRBV30	TRBJ1-1	CAWRTALEAFF	TGTGCCTGGAGGACAGCACTTGAAGCTTTCTTT
.	few	TRBV29-1	TRBJ1-1	CSVDAADPRGAPVAFF	TGCAGCGTGGACGCCGCGGACCCACGTGGGGCGCCCGTAGCTTTCTTT
.	.	TRBV5-1	TRBJ2-1	CASSLGLGALTNEQFF	TGCGCCAGCAGCTTGGGACTGGGGGCGCTGACCAATGAGCAGTTCTTC
.	few	TRBV4-1	TRBJ2-2	CASSQQGTHQLSGELFF	TGCGCCAGCAGCCAACAGGGGACGCACCAACTATCCGGGGAGCTGTTTTTT
.	.	TRBV2	TRBJ2-2	CASRRGLGARLELFF	TGTGCCAGCAGGAGGGGATTGGGAGCTCGATTGGAGCTGTTTTTT
TRBD1	.	TRBV6-5	TRBJ2-7	CASIGAGGTEQYF	TGTGCCAGCATCGGGGCAGGGGGCACCGAGCAGTACTTC
TRBD2	.	TRBV30	TRBJ2-1	CAWATSSNEQFF	TGTGCCTGGGCGACTAGCAGCAATGAGCAGTTCTTC
.	.	TRBV13	TRBJ1-5	CASSPSQGPYQPQHF	TGTGCCAGCAGCCCCTCACAGGGACCTTATCAGCCCCAGCATTTT
.	.	TRBV4-1	TRBJ2-7	CASSQDSIPYEQYF	TGCGCCAGCAGCCAAGACAGTATTCCCTACGAGCAGTACTTC
TRBD2	.	TRBV29-1	TRBJ2-1	CSVPGLAANEQFF	TGCAGCGTGCCGGGACTAGCGGCGAATGAGCAGTTCTTC
.	.	TRBV27	TRBJ1-1	CASSSLTEAFF	TGTGCCAGCAGTTCCCTCACTGAAGCTTTCTTT
.	.	TRBV29-1	TRBJ2-5	CSVERGQETQYF	TGCAGCGTTGAACGGGGGCAAGAGACCCAGTACTTC
.	.	TRBV5-1	TRBJ2-7	CASSLAGDTRIYEQYF	TGCGCCAGCAGCTTGGCCGGTGACACACGAATATACGAGCAGTACTTC
TRBD2	.	TRBV4-2	TRBJ2-7	CASSQELAGAYEQYF	TGTGCCAGCAGCCAAGAACTAGCGGGGGCTTACGAGCAGTACTTC
.	.	TRBV30	TRBJ2-6	CAWTPFGTDLSGANVLTF	TGTGCCTGGACTCCTTTCGGGACGGATTTGAGTGGGGCCAACGTCCTGACTTTC
.	.	TRBV7-9	TRBJ1-6	CASSSWNSPLHF	TGTGCCAGCAGCTCATGGAATTCACCCCTCCACTTT
TRBD1	.	TRBV7-9	TRBJ2-7	CASRPGQGVSEQYF	TGTGCCAGCAGACCGGGACAGGGAGTCAGCGAGCAGTACTTC
TRBD1	.	TRBV13	TRBJ1-6	CASSESDRQSPLHF	TGTGCCAGCAGCGAATCGGACAGGCAATCACCCCTCCACTTT
.	.	TRBV14	TRBJ2-1	CASEDRGAWEQFF	TGTGCCAGCGAGGACAGAGGGGCCTGGGAGCAGTTCTTC
.	.	TRBV7-9	TRBJ2-1	CASSLGSNEQFF	TGTGCCAGCAGCTTAGGTTCCAATGAGCAGTTCTTC
.	many	TRBV6-5	TRBJ2-5	CASSYRWRQKQETQYF	TGTGCCAGCAGTTACCGGTGGCGGCAGAAGCAAGAGACCCAGTACTTC
.	few	TRBV6-5	TRBJ2-7	CASRTRTSFYEQYF	TGTGCCAGCAGAACCCGGACAAGCTTTTACGAGCAGTACTTC
.	few	TRBV5-1	TRBJ2-5	CASSLDLNKETQYF	TGCGCCAGCAGCTTGGACCTGAATAAAGAGACCCAGTACTTC
TRBD2	.	TRBV7-6	TRBJ2-3	CASSFRPSGGTDTQYF	TGTGCCAGCAGCTTCCGTCCTAGCGGGGGCACAGATACGCAGTATTTT
.	.	TRBV15	TRBJ2-1	CATSRDTFNEQFF	TGTGCCACCAGCAGAGACACCTTCAATGAGCAGTTCTTC
.	.	TRBV6-1	TRBJ1-1	CASRVGDYTEAFF	TGTGCCAGCAGAGTTGGAGATTACACTGAAGCTTTCTTT
.	.	TRBV29-1	TRBJ2-1	CSVAGRALYNEQFF	TGCAGCGTTGCGGGCAGGGCGCTCTACAATGAGCAGTTCTTC
.	few	TRBV15	TRBJ1-2	CATSRVPRVDYGYTF	TGTGCCACCAGCAGAGTCCCCCGGGTAGACTATGGCTACACCTTC
.	.	TRBV4-2	TRBJ2-7	CASSPGYEQYF	TGTGCCAGCAGCCCAGGCTACGAGCAGTACTTC
.	.	TRBV11-1	TRBJ2-4	CASSFPDRESGTKNIQYF	TGTGCCAGCAGCTTCCCCGACCGGGAAAGTGGGACCAAAAACATTCAGTACTTC
TRBD2	few	TRBV6-5	TRBJ2-5	CASLRAGEETQYF	TGTGCCAGCCTTAGAGCGGGGGAAGAGACCCAGTACTTC
.	.	TRBV19	TRBJ2-7	CACSIGGRSYEQYF	TGTGCCTGTAGTATAGGCGGCAGGTCCTACGAGCAGTACTTC
.	.	TRBV7-9	TRBJ1-2	CASSEPRGTGYGYTF	TGTGCCAGCAGCGAACCCCGGGGTACGGGCTATGGCTACACCTTC
.	few	TRBV14	TRBJ2-1	CASSQDGSVQFF	TGTGCCAGCAGCCAAGACGGTAGTGTTCAGTTCTTC
.	.	TRBV7-9	TRBJ2-5	CATRPGAQETQYF	TGTGCCACGCGGCCTGGCGCCCAAGAGACCCAGTACTTC
TRBD2	few	TRBV5-1	TRBJ2-1	CASRQLGREDNEQFF	TGCGCCAGCAGGCAACTAGGACGGGAGGACAATGAGCAGTTCTTC
.	.	TRBV5-1	TRBJ2-7	CASSFRGSYEQYF	TGCGCCAGCAGCTTTAGGGGCTCCTACGAGCAGTACTTC
.	.	TRBV4-1	TRBJ1-5	CASSPPPSLGGSPQHF	TGCGCCAGCAGCCCTCCCCCGTCCCTCGGTGGTTCGCCCCAGCATTTT
.	.	TRBV15	TRBJ2-3	CATSTSGRLDTQYF	TGTGCCACCAGCACTTCAGGACGCCTCGATACGCAGTATTTT
.	few	TRBV10-2	TRBJ2-2	CASQENTGELFF	TGCGCCAGCCAAGAAAACACCGGGGAGCTGTTTTTT
.	few	TRBV2	TRBJ1-6	CASSGNSPLHF	TGTGCCAGCAGTGGAAATTCACCCCTCCACTTT
TRBD1	.	TRBV13	TRBJ2-2	CASSLRGPGELFF	TGTGCCAGCAGCTTAAGGGGGCCCGGGGAGCTGTTTTTT
.	few	TRBV29-1	TRBJ2-1	CSGDKDNEQFF	TGCAGCGGGGACAAAGACAATGAGCAGTTCTTC
TRBD1	few	TRBV29-1	TRBJ1-5	CSAVDRGSNQPQHF	TGCAGCGCCGTCGACAGGGGCAGCAATCAGCCCCAGCATTTT
.	.	TRBV4-1	TRBJ1-6	CASSQVEEAPPLHF	TGTGCCAGCAGCCAAGTGGAGGAGGCACCACCCCTCCACTTT
.	.	TRBV13	TRBJ1-1	CASSLGTNTEAFF	TGTGCCAGCAGCTTAGGGACGAACACTGAAGCTTTCTTT